Shown below are 13 T cell receptor beta chains from a single sample sequenced in a study of T cells in Graves' hyperthyroidism and ophthalmopathy (dated by TCRdb to between 2018 and 2021). Library creation used multiplex PCR. The listed sequencing device is Illumina HiSeq 2000. TCR beta CDR3 regions were amplified from RNA transcripts. A first-round RT-PCR of the TCR CDR3 used the HTBI primer set with the Qiagen OneStep RT-PCR kit. TCRdb passed the public sequencing reads through fastp at Q25 and MiXCR, retaining productive beta sequences. Rows are unified per CDR3 protein, each entry keeping the most common DNA and genes. This sample holds a few hundred thousand distinct CDR3 sequences; 46% were observed only once. The leading ten clones occupy around 7.7% of the sample. Source material: peripheral blood or thyroid tissue (not recorded which). These TCRs come from a woman under 30 with Graves' hyperthyroidism.

This chain joins TRBV20-1 and TRBJ1-1; 8 nucleotides match TRBD1. V was pared by 4 bases and J by 1 base, with 5 bases of the junction left unmatched. The CDR3 loop spans 14 amino acids. Germline V gene sequence: CDR1 DFQATT, CDR2 SNEGSKA (reference sequence). CDR3 nucleotides: TGCAGTGCTACAGGGGGCGGGAAGAACACTGAAGCTTTCTTT. It codes for CSATGGGKNTEAFF.

J is TRBJ2-6 and V is TRBV9, with TRBD1 matching over 7 bases. Germline V gives CDR1 SGDLS, CDR2 YYNGEE. J lost 5 bases, V lost 3 bases, and 5 bases had no gene match. The CDR3 covers 15 residues. CDR3 sequence: CASSEAGGWANVLTF. In DNA form, the CDR3 reads TGTGCCAGCAGCGAAGCAGGGGGTTGGGCCAACGTCCTGACTTTC. The variable domain in full, with the rest retrieved from reference TRBV9 and TRBJ2-6, is DSGVTQTPKHLITATGQRVTLRCSPRSGDLSVYWYQQSLDQGLQFLIQYYNGEERAKGNILERFSAQQFPDLHSELNLSSLELGDSALYFCASSEAGGWANVLTFGAGSRLTVL.

V and J are TRBV11-2 and TRBJ2-4; unclear D gene. Germline CDR1 reads SGHAT; CDR2 reads FQNNGV. The V end lost 5 bases, the J end lost 13 bases, and 12 bases lay between the germline ends. The CDR3 is made up of 11 amino acids. The CDR3 region has the DNA TGTGCCAGCAGCGGATTAAATGAGCAGTACTTC. It translates to CASSGLNEQYF. Based on the CDR3 plus reference TRBV11-2 and TRBJ2-4, the full variable domain is EAGVAQSPRYKIIEKRQSVAFWCNPISGHATLYWYQQILGQGPKLLIQFQNNGVVDDSQLPKDRFSAERLKGVDSTLKIQPAKLEDSAVYLCASSGLNEQYFGAGTRLSVL.

This clonotype was found a few times. The chain combines TRBV7-2 with TRBJ2-5; TRBD2 matches at 14 bases. Trimming removed 6 bases from V and 5 bases from J; junction bases left unmatched: 8. CDR3 size: 16 residues. Germline loops: CDR1 SGHTA, CDR2 FQGNSA. The CDR3 region has the DNA TGTGCCAGCAGTGCTCCGACTAGCGGGAGGGAGGAGACCCAGTACTTC. Protein: CASSAPTSGREETQYF.

This chain joins TRBV7-2 and TRBJ2-7, with D tentatively TRBD2 (5 bases). The DNA end is more similar to TRBJ2-4, so the J call may be wrong. The CDR3 totals 13 residues. The germline gives CDR1 SGHTA, CDR2 FQGNSA. CDR3 coding DNA: TGTGCCAGCAGCGCCGGACGGGGAAACATTCAGTACTTC. Amino acid sequence: CASSAGRGNIQYF.

This clonotype showed up just once. The conserved closing phenylalanine or tryptophan is absent in this CDR3, likely reflecting a read error. The limits of the CDR3 on the DNA are not certain, so only TCRdb's listed CDR3 is given. The V gene is TRBV5-4, the J gene TRBJ2-6. Germline CDR1 and CDR2: SGHNT and YYREEE (reference sequence). Inclusive of both ends, the CDR3 amounts to 8 amino acids. CDR3 protein: CASSVPTS.

The V gene is TRBV2, the J gene TRBJ1-2; no clear D. The CDR3 loop spans 13 amino acids. CDR1 is SNHLY, CDR2 FYNNEI, per germline. With 1 base removed from V and 4 bases from J, the gap between germline ends came to 7 bases. The CDR3 sequence: CASSEVAAYGYTF. The CDR3 nucleotides read TGTGCCAGCAGTGAAGTGGCTGCCTATGGCTACACCTTC. Supplemented by reference TRBV2 and TRBJ1-2, the full variable domain reads EPEVTQTPSHQVTQMGQEVILRCVPISNHLYFYWYRQILGQKVEFLVSFYNNEISEKSEIFDDQFSVERPDGSNFTLKIRSTKLEDSAMYFCASSEVAAYGYTFGSGTRLTVV.

This clonotype occurred a few times. V usage is TRBV7-3 and J usage is TRBJ2-7; D is unresolved. The DNA end lines up better with TRBJ2-1; the J call may be wrong. There are 13 residues in the CDR3. The V gene's germline CDR1 is SGHTA and CDR2 FQGTGA. DNA of the CDR3: TGTGCCAGCAGCTCCCATCCGCGCGATGAGCAGTTCTTC. It specifies CASSSHPRDEQFF.

V and J are TRBV19 and TRBJ1-6; D call uncertain. The V end lost 1 base, the J end lost 7 bases, and 2 bases lay between the germline ends. This CDR3 region has 12 residues. Germline CDR1 and CDR2: LNHDA and SQIVND (reference sequence). In nucleotides, the CDR3 is TGTGCCAGTAGTATAGGCAATTCACCCCTCCACTTT. It encodes CASSIGNSPLHF. The complete variable domain, with remaining parts taken from reference TRBV19 and TRBJ1-6, reads DGGITQSPKYLFRKEGQNVTLSCEQNLNHDAMYWYRQDPGQGLRLIYYSQIVNDFQKGDIAEGYSVSREKKESFPLTVTSAQKNPTAFYLCASSIGNSPLHFGNGTRLTVT.

This clonotype turned up a few times. This sequence joins TRBV6-5 and TRBJ1-6; the D is unclear. This CDR3 contains 15 residues. Germline V gene sequence: CDR1 MNHEY, CDR2 SVGAGI. Between the trimmed V and J ends, which lost 4 bases and 0 bases, there was a span of 7 bases. The chain's CDR3 is CASSSQGSYNSPLHF. For the CDR3, the DNA is TGTGCCAGCAGTTCTCAAGGCTCCTATAATTCACCCCTCCACTTT.

This clonotype showed up many times. This chain uses TRBV10-3 with TRBJ2-7, with D unclear. Germline CDR1 is ENHRY and CDR2 is SYGVKD. This CDR3 is 13 amino acids long. Trimming stripped 3 bases from V and 3 bases from J, with 9 bases between. CDR3 region: CAISDVTNYEQYF. The CDR3, as DNA: TGTGCCATCAGTGATGTCACCAACTACGAGCAGTACTTC.

This clonotype occurred a few times. The chain joins TRBV6-5 to TRBJ2-5; TRBD2 matches 7 bases. The CDR3 runs to 14 residues. Germline V CDR1 and CDR2: MNHEY, SVGAGI. J was trimmed by 3 bases and V by 0 bases; bases with no gene match: 1. CDR3 sequence: CASSYSLAEETQYF. CDR3 nucleotides: TGTGCCAGCAGTTACTCTCTAGCGGAAGAGACCCAGTACTTC.

V is TRBV7-9 and J is TRBJ1-2; tentative D call: TRBD1 (6 bases). The V gene lost 3 bases and the J gene lost 2 bases, with 16 bases spanning the gap. This CDR3 region has 16 residues. Germline CDR1 is SEHNR and CDR2 is FQNEAQ (reference sequence). The CDR3 spells CASSLSGQGRNYGYTF. CDR3 bases: TGTGCCAGCAGCTTGTCCGGCCAGGGGAGGAACTATGGCTACACCTTC.